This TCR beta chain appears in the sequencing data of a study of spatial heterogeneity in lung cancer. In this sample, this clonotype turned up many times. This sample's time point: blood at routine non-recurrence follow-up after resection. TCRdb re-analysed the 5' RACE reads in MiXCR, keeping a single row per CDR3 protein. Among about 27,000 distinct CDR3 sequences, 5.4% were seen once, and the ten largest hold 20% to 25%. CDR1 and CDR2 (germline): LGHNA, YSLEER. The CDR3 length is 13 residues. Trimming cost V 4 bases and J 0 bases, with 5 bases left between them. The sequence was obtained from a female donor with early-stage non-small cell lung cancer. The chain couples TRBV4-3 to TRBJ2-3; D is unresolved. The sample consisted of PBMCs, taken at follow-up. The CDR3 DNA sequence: TGCGCCAGCAGCCTAAGTAGCACAGATACGCAGTATTTT. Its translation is CASSLSSTDTQYF.